This TCR beta chain was sequenced during a study of regulatory T cells in long-lasting Graves disease. The CDR3 loop spans 15 amino acids. V lost 1 base and J lost 2, with 9 bases in between. Germline V gene data show CDR1 as MGHRA and CDR2 as YSYEKL. In its sample, this clonotype was seen a few times. CDR3-region Arm-PCR and iRepertoire HTBI primers produced the TCR beta libraries. TCRdb reprocessed the multiplex PCR reads with MiXCR, giving one entry per CDR3 protein. The top ten clones hold 12% of a sample with some 200,000 distinct CDR3 sequences, roughly a fifth of them seen once. Described time point: newly diagnosed GD, antithyroid drugs for less than 3 months. RNA extracted from PBMCs served as the sequencing template. This sample also appeared in a second study, on T cells in Graves' hyperthyroidism and ophthalmopathy.

The material sequenced was peripheral blood mononuclear cells (PBMCs), taken at new diagnosis, from a patient treated with antithyroid drugs. This chain uses TRBV4-1 with TRBJ2-1; D call uncertain. The sequence was obtained from a woman aged 25 to 39 with Graves disease. The CDR3: CASSQGQATYNEQFF. CDR3 sequence (DNA): TGCGCCAGCAGCCAAGGGCAGGCAACCTACAATGAGCAGTTCTTC.